Listed below are T cell receptor beta chains from one sample, sequenced in a study of blood T cell repertoires in COVID-19. The data were produced by immunoSEQ multiplex PCR, yet TCRdb's version contains in-frame clones alone and is incomplete. The table includes 50,000 or so clones, 77% detected once. The sample was peripheral blood. These receptors were taken from a human donor with active or convalescent COVID-19. The donor label of this sample is uncertain. The CDR3 runs from the conserved cysteine through the conserved F or W. A D gene is named only where the DNA matches it firmly. Size is omitted from some rows. Given values are once, few, many or a class for expanded clones.

.,TRBV4-1,TRBJ1-5,.,TGCGCCAGCAGCGCTTCACAGATATCTAGCAATCAGCCCCAGCATTTT,CASSASQISSNQPQHF
.,TRBV29-1,TRBJ2-7,.,TGCAGCGGGGGTCCAACGAGGTACGAGCAGTACTTC,CSGGPTRYEQYF
.,TRBV4-1,TRBJ2-7,TRBD2,TGCGCCAGCAGCCAAGAAGGAGCGGGAGGCGGCGAGCAGTACTTC,CASSQEGAGGGEQYF
.,TRBV13,TRBJ2-2,TRBD2,TGTGCCAGCAGCTTAGGGGGACTAGCGGGAGGAAACACCGGGGAGCTGTTTTTT,CASSLGGLAGGNTGELFF
.,TRBV7-3,TRBJ2-7,.,TGTGCCAGCACCCCGCGGCAGTACTTC,CASTPRQYF
.,TRBV9,TRBJ1-1,.,TGTGCCAGCAGCAACATCGAGGGTTTGGACACTGAAGCTTTCTTT,CASSNIEGLDTEAFF
.,TRBV11-2,TRBJ1-6,.,TGTGCCAGCAGCCCCTCCGCCGAGCCCTTGAGGGTACCCCTCCACTTT,CASSPSAEPLRVPLHF
.,TRBV11-3,TRBJ2-5,.,TGTGCCAGCAGCTTTAAACGTACAGGAGTGGGTCGGGAGACCCAGTACTTC,CASSFKRTGVGRETQYF
.,TRBV19,TRBJ2-6,.,TGTGCCAGTAGTATAGCAGGGATCCTCGACTCTGGGGCCAACGTCCTGACTTTC,CASSIAGILDSGANVLTF
.,TRBV27,TRBJ1-4,TRBD1,TGTGCCAGCAGACCCCACGGCCGGACAGGGGGTGAAAAACTGTTTTTT,CASRPHGRTGGEKLFF
.,TRBV12-3/TRBV12-4,TRBJ1-5,.,TGTGCCAGCAGTTACAGTAGCAATCAGCCCCAGCATTTT,CASSYSSNQPQHF
.,TRBV6-1,TRBJ1-3,TRBD1,TGTGCCAGCAGTGCAAGGGGACAGGGCTCTGGAAACACCATATATTTT,CASSARGQGSGNTIYF
.,TRBV25-1,TRBJ1-2,TRBD1,TGTGCCAGCAGGACAGGGTCCTATGGCTACACCTTC,CASRTGSYGYTF
once,TRBV18,TRBJ1-1,TRBD1,TGTGCCAGCTCACTTTTAGGACAGGGCGACACTGAAGCTTTCTTT,CASSLLGQGDTEAFF
few,TRBV6-5,TRBJ1-1,.,TGTGCCAGCATGGCGGGGGGCACTGAAGCTTTCTTT,CASMAGGTEAFF
few,TRBV4-1,TRBJ2-2,.,TGCGCCAGCAGCTCCTCAGGGTCTCACACCGGGGAGCTGTTTTTT,CASSSSGSHTGELFF
once,TRBV5-1,TRBJ2-2,TRBD1,TGCGCCAGCAGCTTGGTAATGACCCAAGGGACAGGGGCCACCGGGGAGCTGTTTTTT,CASSLVMTQGTGATGELFF
.,TRBV27,TRBJ2-7,TRBD2,TGTGCCAGCAGCTTATCGTCGGGTAGCGGGGTCTACGAGCAGTACTTC,CASSLSSGSGVYEQYF
.,TRBV27,TRBJ2-5,TRBD2,TGTGCCAGCAGTCTGGGACTACAAGAGACCCAGTACTTC,CASSLGLQETQYF
.,TRBV5-4,TRBJ2-7,TRBD2,TGTGCCAGCAGCTTGGGCCGACTAGCGGGAGGAACCGAGCAGTACTTC,CASSLGRLAGGTEQYF
.,TRBV5-1,TRBJ2-5,TRBD1,TGCGCCAGCAGCTTGGTGTCATCCGGGACAGGGAAAGAGACCCAGTACTTC,CASSLVSSGTGKETQYF
once,TRBV12-3/TRBV12-4,TRBJ2-3,.,TGTGCCAGCAGTTTAATTAGGGAGGATACGCAGTATTTT,CASSLIREDTQYF
.,TRBV28,TRBJ1-3,.,TGTGCCAGCAGTTTGAGCCTCTCTGGAAACACCATATATTTT,CASSLSLSGNTIYF
.,TRBV7-2,TRBJ2-3,TRBD2,TGTGCCAGCAGCTTCCTAGCGGGAGATACGCAGTATTTT,CASSFLAGDTQYF
.,TRBV6-1,TRBJ2-3,TRBD2,TGTGCCAGCAGTGAGGGGGGGGTTGATACGCAGTATTTT,CASSEGGVDTQYF
.,TRBV10-2,TRBJ1-6,.,TGCGCCAGCCTCAAGACAGACAATTCACCCCTCCACTTT,CASLKTDNSPLHF
.,TRBV10-2,TRBJ2-5,TRBD2,TGCGCCAGCAGGCCTAGCGGGAGGGGGAACCAAGAGACCCAGTACTTC,CASRPSGRGNQETQYF
.,TRBV19,TRBJ1-2,TRBD1,TGTGCCAGTAGTATCCCTACTACAGGGGTCGGCTACACCTTC,CASSIPTTGVGYTF
.,TRBV4-3,TRBJ2-3,TRBD2,TGCGCCAGCAGCCCGATACTAGCGGGTGCTACAGATACGCAGTATTTT,CASSPILAGATDTQYF
.,TRBV7-9,TRBJ2-3,TRBD1,TGTGCCAGCAGCTTAGGCCAAGGACAGGGGAGCACAAATACGCAGTATTTT,CASSLGQGQGSTNTQYF
.,TRBV19,TRBJ1-5,.,TGTGCCAGTAGTATTTCGACACCAGGCCAGCCCCAGCATTTT,CASSISTPGQPQHF
.,TRBV19,TRBJ2-6,TRBD1,TGTGCCAGCTTACCCGACAGGGGCACTGGGGCCAACGTCCTGACTTTC,CASLPDRGTGANVLTF
.,TRBV11-3,TRBJ2-3,.,TGTGCCAGCAGCTTACTAGGTGGAGACACAGATACGCAGTATTTT,CASSLLGGDTDTQYF
.,TRBV9,TRBJ2-1,TRBD2,TGTGCCAGCAGCTTAACCGGGACTAGCGACAATGAGCAGTTCTTC,CASSLTGTSDNEQFF
.,TRBV19,TRBJ2-1,.,TGTGCCAGTACCGCCGCTGGCGGCCATACCCCCTACAATGAGCAGTTCTTC,CASTAAGGHTPYNEQFF
.,TRBV10-2,TRBJ1-6,TRBD1,TGCGCCAGCAGTGAGTCCCTGACAGGGGGCGGTTCACCCCTCCACTTT,CASSESLTGGGSPLHF
few,TRBV7-3,TRBJ2-1,TRBD2,TGTGCCAGCAGCTTCTTAGCGGGAGGGAGGCATGAGCAGTTCTTC,CASSFLAGGRHEQFF
many,TRBV27,TRBJ1-2,.,TGTGCCAGCAGTTTTTGGGGAGGTGATGGCTACACCTTC,CASSFWGGDGYTF